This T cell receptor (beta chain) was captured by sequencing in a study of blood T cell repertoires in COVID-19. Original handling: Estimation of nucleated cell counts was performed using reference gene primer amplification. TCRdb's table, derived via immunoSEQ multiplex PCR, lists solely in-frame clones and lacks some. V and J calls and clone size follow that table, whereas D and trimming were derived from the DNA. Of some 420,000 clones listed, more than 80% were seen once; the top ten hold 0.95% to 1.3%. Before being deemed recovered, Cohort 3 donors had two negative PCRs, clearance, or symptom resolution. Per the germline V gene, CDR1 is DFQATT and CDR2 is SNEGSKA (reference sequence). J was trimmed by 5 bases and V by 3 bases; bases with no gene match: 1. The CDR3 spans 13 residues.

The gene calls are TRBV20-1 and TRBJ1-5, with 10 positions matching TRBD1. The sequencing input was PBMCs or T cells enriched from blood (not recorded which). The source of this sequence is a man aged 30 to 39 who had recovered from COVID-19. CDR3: CSASGTGDQPQHF. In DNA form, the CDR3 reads TGCAGTGCTAGTGGGACAGGGGATCAGCCCCAGCATTTT.